The 19 T cell receptor beta chains listed next were all sequenced from one sample in a study of shared clonotypes between healthy human individuals (dated by TCRdb to 2018 to 2020). The method behind the library was the immunoSEQ multiplex PCR assay. The immuneACCESS repertoire file appears here via TCRdb, limited to in-frame rearrangements. These files lack a portion of the clones; in checked studies, under half of the deficit traces to unresolved V genes, and the cause of the others is not known. The sample table records roughly 700,000 clones; around 74% of these occur just once. Around 1.6% of the sample is held by the ten biggest clonotypes. Sequenced input: memory CD4+ T cells sorted from blood. The cell subset or site label on this specimen signifies: CD45RA-negative fraction. All receptors come from a woman in her 30s in good health.

The chain couples TRBV28 to TRBJ1-2, with D perhaps TRBD1 (5 bases). V lost 3 bases, J lost 5 bases, and 10 bases lay in between. CDR3 size: 13 residues. From germline, CDR1 is MDHEN and CDR2 SYDVKM. The CDR3 bases are TGTGCCAGCAGTTTTTCCCGACAGTATGGCTACACCTTC. Translated: CASSFSRQYGYTF.

The chain recombines TRBV7-2 with TRBJ2-1; 10 bases are a match to TRBD2. V gave up 2 bases and J gave up 8 bases; unmatched junction bases: 9. CDR1 and CDR2 from the germline V gene are SGHTA and FQGNSA. There are 16 residues in the CDR3. The CDR3 bases are TGTGCCAGCAGCTTACCGCTAGCGGGAGAGAGGGATGAGCAGTTCTTC. Its translation is CASSLPLAGERDEQFF.

The V gene is TRBV30, the J gene TRBJ1-4; a possible D gene is TRBD1 (5 bases). The CDR3 totals 11 residues. CDR1 is GTSNPN, CDR2 SVGIG, per germline (reference sequence). Trimming removed 0 bases from V and 10 bases from J, with 6 bases in between. This CDR3 reads CAWSVGGKLFF. The DNA for the CDR3 is TGTGCCTGGAGTGTGGGGGGAAAACTGTTTTTT.

The chain has TRBV6-6 and TRBJ2-7, with 7 positions matching TRBD2. J was trimmed by 2 bases and V by 4 bases; bases with no gene match: 5. CDR3 length equals 14 residues. Germline CDR1 MNHNY, CDR2 SVGAGI (reference sequence). The CDR3 here is CASSSGTNTYEQYF. The DNA of the CDR3 is TGTGCCAGCAGTTCCGGGACTAATACCTACGAGCAGTACTTC.

Comment on this clone: A read error is possible here, since a much larger clone lies one base away. The chain links TRBV7-6 to TRBJ2-2; D unclear. The length of the CDR3 is 14 residues. V was cut by 2 bases and J by 1 base, with 5 bases left in between. The germline CDR1 and CDR2 sequences are SGHVS and FNYEAQ. The CDR3 is CASSLRGNTGELFF. In DNA form, the CDR3 reads TGTGCCAGCAGCTTACGCGGGAACACCGGGGAGCTGTTTTTT.

J is TRBJ2-1 and V is TRBV5-1; D ambiguous. Trimming stripped 0 bases from V and 1 base from J, with 5 bases between. The CDR3 extends over 14 amino acids. Germline V lookup: CDR1 SGHRS, CDR2 YFSETQ. As DNA, the CDR3 is TGCGCCAGCAGCTTGGGCGCGTCCTACAATGAGCAGTTCTTC. Amino acids: CASSLGASYNEQFF.

The chain links TRBV7-8 to TRBJ2-7; D is undetermined. There are 13 residues in the CDR3. Germline CDR1 is SGHVS and CDR2 is FQNEAQ. V was shortened by 5 bases and J by 7 bases, with 15 bases between the two germline ends. CDR3 residues: CASSPASGGEQYF. DNA for the CDR3: TGTGCCAGCAGCCCCGCGAGTGGCGGTGAGCAGTACTTC.

This rearrangement joins TRBV5-1 to TRBJ2-1; 9 nucleotides match TRBD1. The CDR3 is 15 residues long. After removal of 1 base from V and 10 bases from J, the junction contained 9 bases not matched to a gene. Germline values: CDR1 SGHRS, CDR2 YFSETQ. The CDR3 region has the DNA TGCGCCAGCAGCTTGTGGTCTAGCGGACAGGGGGAGCAGTTCTTC. The encoded protein is CASSLWSSGQGEQFF.

This clone was detected only a few times. This rearrangement joins TRBV23-1 to TRBJ2-3; TRBD1 or TRBD2 may be the D gene (5 bases each). TRBV23-1 is identified as an open reading frame with a role that is uncertain. The CDR3 is 15 amino acids. Trimming pared 0 bases from V and 2 bases from J, leaving 9 bases between. CDR3 protein: CASSQSGRNTDTQYF. The CDR3 DNA reads as TGCGCCAGCAGTCAATCGGGACGGAACACAGATACGCAGTATTTT.

This clone has only one observation. The gene calls are TRBV6-5 and TRBJ2-7; TRBD2 matches at 14 bases. This CDR3 spans 15 amino acids. Looked up from germline, CDR1 is MNHEY and CDR2 is SVGAGI. V lost 5 bases to trimming and J lost 7 bases; unmatched junction nucleotides: 7. CDR3 sequence (DNA): TGTGCCAGCAGTCAAGGACTAGCGGGAGGAAGGGAGCAGTACTTC. Protein sequence: CASSQGLAGGREQYF.

The chain is built from TRBV9 and TRBJ1-2; D might be TRBD1 (5 bases). Germline assignment: CDR1 SGDLS and CDR2 YYNGEE. V was cut by 3 bases and J by 2 bases, with 8 bases left in between. The CDR3 loop spans 13 amino acids. This CDR3 is CASSGQSNYGYTF. For the CDR3, the DNA is TGTGCCAGCAGCGGACAGTCCAACTATGGCTACACCTTC.

This clone has a handful of counts. Within the sample, other DNA sequences also encode this same CDR3. The chain carries TRBV7-3 and TRBJ1-1; possibly TRBD1 for D (6 bases). This CDR3 has 15 residues. V was pared by 0 bases and J by 1 base, with 9 bases between. The germline V gene encodes CDR1 SGHTA and CDR2 FQGTGA. In DNA form, the CDR3 reads TGTGCCAGCAGCTTAACTGGGACACCGAACACTGAAGCTTTCTTT. This codes for CASSLTGTPNTEAFF.

The V and J genes are TRBV7-8 and TRBJ1-1; TRBD1 matches at 11 bases. V was pared by 1 base and J by 4 bases, with 2 bases of the junction left unmatched. Per germline, CDR1 SGHVS and CDR2 FQNEAQ. This CDR3 has 15 residues. This CDR3 reads CASSLGGTGGTEAFF. In nucleotides, the CDR3 is TGTGCCAGCAGCTTAGGGGGGACAGGGGGCACTGAAGCTTTCTTT.

The genes are TRBV4-2 and TRBJ2-7, with 8 bases that match TRBD2. Germline V gene data show CDR1 as LGHNA and CDR2 as YNFKEQ. With V trimmed by 2 bases and J by 3 bases, 12 bases remained unmatched. The CDR3 runs to 17 residues. CDR3 loop: CASSQLLQKREYYEQYF. The CDR3, as DNA: TGTGCCAGCAGCCAACTCCTCCAAAAGCGGGAGTACTACGAGCAGTACTTC.

This chain uses TRBV6-5 with TRBJ2-1; TRBD1 might be the D (5 bases). The CDR3 extends over 14 amino acids. Germline V gene lookup returns CDR1 MNHEY and CDR2 SVGAGI. V lost 6 bases and J 1 base, leaving 10 bases between the germline ends. CDR3 amino acids: CASRTGESYNEQFF. CDR3 DNA sequence: TGTGCCAGCAGAACAGGTGAATCCTACAATGAGCAGTTCTTC.

The chain couples TRBV7-7 to TRBJ2-1; 11 bases are shared with TRBD2. Unmatched junction bases numbered 4, after V lost 5 bases and J lost 4 bases. The CDR3 contains 15 residues. Germline CDR1 SSHAT, CDR2 FNYEAQ (reference sequence). CDR3 residues: CASSRGLAEYNEQFF. The CDR3 DNA is TGTGCCAGCAGCCGGGGACTAGCGGAGTACAATGAGCAGTTCTTC.

The chain links TRBV9 to TRBJ2-1; D remains ambiguous. Germline V lookup: CDR1 SGDLS, CDR2 YYNGEE. Deletions cut 3 bases from V and 6 bases from J, with 4 bases between. CDR3 length: 11 amino acids. The DNA of the CDR3 is TGTGCCAGCAGCGGAAGCAATGAGCAGTTCTTC. Protein: CASSGSNEQFF.

Only one count was recorded for this clone. The chain joins TRBV2 to TRBJ2-7; D might be TRBD1 (6 bases). V shed 5 bases and J shed 3 bases, with 17 bases lying between them. The germline V gene encodes CDR1 SNHLY and CDR2 FYNNEI. The length of the CDR3 is 15 residues. As DNA, the CDR3 is TGTGCCAGCAGTACCGGGACCGCAGGGGTCTACGAGCAGTACTTC. Protein product: CASSTGTAGVYEQYF.

This chain links TRBV29-1 with TRBJ2-7; 7 nucleotides align to TRBD2. The V gene end was trimmed by 5 bases and the J gene end by 3 bases; junction bases not matched to a gene: 4. The CDR3 is made up of 12 amino acids. In germline, CDR1 is SQVTM, CDR2 ANQGSEA. The CDR3 reads CSVIERGYEQYF. The DNA for the CDR3 is TGCAGCGTTATAGAGCGGGGCTACGAGCAGTACTTC.